This T cell receptor beta chain was sequenced for a study of OX40 agonist ivuxolimab in advanced cancers. Looking at the study overall: Under the entry rules, prior anti-PD-1, anti-PD-L1 or anti-CTLA-4 therapy was allowed, and more than 35% had some. Study-wide results and caveats: Clonal expansion was seen in CD4+ and CD8+ blood T cells by week 6 at 0.1 to 3.0 mg/kg. Mean expanded clone counts were higher in CD8+ than CD4+ T cells.

Patients were ruled out by autoimmune disease history or systemic immunosuppression. Unmatched junction bases numbered 3, after V lost 5 bases and J lost 5 bases. This CDR3 is built from 14 residues. CDR1 is MNHEY, CDR2 SVGAGI, per germline. The assay was immunoSEQ multiplex PCR, and TCRdb's table has in-frame clones only and misses some. The sample shows approximately 80,000 clones, around 87% of them seen only once. A note on this clone: The antigen remains undetermined.

The V call is TRBV6-5, the J call TRBJ2-1; 10 bases line up with TRBD2. This sequence was found in an adult with an advanced solid tumor such as melanoma, head and neck, liver or kidney cancer. Sequences were derived from CD4+ or CD8+ T cells sorted from blood, sampled in a trial of the OX40 agonist ivuxolimab. The CDR3 sequence: CASSRGLADNEQFF. The CDR3 DNA reads as TGTGCCAGCAGTCGCGGACTAGCGGACAATGAGCAGTTCTTC.